These 17 T cell receptor beta chains originate from one sample sequenced in a study of identifying expanded T cells in peripheral blood. The protocol was immunoSEQ multiplex PCR, while the TCRdb copy is restricted to in-frame clones and leaves out a portion. In the table there are over 100,000 clones, roughly 90% of which are singletons. Input material: blood. Source of these receptors: a person aged 18 to 75 in good health.

The chain employs TRBV5-5 and TRBJ2-2, with D possibly being TRBD2 (6 bases). In germline, CDR1 is SGHKS, CDR2 YYEKEE (reference sequence). Trimming removed 0 bases at V and 4 bases at J, with 10 bases between. CDR3 length equals 15 residues. This CDR3 is CASSLGTSSTGELFF. CDR3 DNA: TGTGCCAGCAGCTTGGGCACTAGCAGCACCGGGGAGCTGTTTTTT. Full variable domain (missing parts from reference TRBV5-5 and TRBJ2-2): DAGVTQSPTHLIKTRGQQVTLRCSPISGHKSVSWYQQVLGQGPQFIFQYYEKEERGRGNFPDRFSARQFPNYSSELNVNALLLGDSALYLCASSLGTSSTGELFFGEGSRLTVL.

V is TRBV5-1 and J is TRBJ2-5, with D perhaps TRBD1 (5 bases). The germline CDR1 and CDR2 sequences are SGHRS and YFSETQ. Trimming stripped 1 base from V and 5 bases from J, with 12 bases between. The CDR3 loop spans 14 amino acids. The CDR3 protein is CASSLLGVGETQYF. The CDR3 DNA reads as TGCGCCAGCAGCTTGCTAGGGGTGGGGGAGACCCAGTACTTC.

Here the CDR3 reads CASSLTDRAGYTF. CDR3 coding DNA: TGCGCCAGCAGTTTGACCGACAGGGCTGGCTACACCTTC. The J gene is TRBJ1-2, the V gene TRBV5-1, with TRBD1 identical over 7 bases. The CDR3 is 13 amino acids. CDR1 SGHRS and CDR2 YFSETQ come from the germline V gene. V gave up 5 bases and J gave up 7 bases; unmatched junction bases: 8.

V and J are TRBV19 and TRBJ2-7; the match to TRBD1 covers 9 bases. CDR3 length equals 14 residues. Germline CDR1 is LNHDA and CDR2 is SQIVND (reference sequence). V dropped 7 bases and J dropped 3; count of bases not matched to a gene: 7. The CDR3 reads CASMGQGTGYEQYF. CDR3 nucleotides: TGTGCCAGTATGGGACAGGGAACGGGCTACGAGCAGTACTTC.

V usage is TRBV28 and J usage is TRBJ1-2; a possible D gene is TRBD1 (5 bases). The CDR3 is 16 amino acids. Trimming took off 3 bases at V and 5 bases at J, with 19 bases between the two ends. Per the germline V gene, CDR1 is MDHEN and CDR2 is SYDVKM. The CDR3 DNA sequence: TGTGCCAGCAGTTTGCCCCACAGCAACGGGGGTTATGGCTACACCTTC. Residues: CASSLPHSNGGYGYTF.

CDR3 amino acids: CAMGRVQETQYF. The CDR3 nucleotides are TGTGCCATGGGACGGGTTCAAGAGACCCAGTACTTC. The J gene is TRBJ2-5, the V gene TRBV21-1. TRBV21-1 is recorded as a pseudogene. The CDR3 contains 12 residues.

The chain carries TRBV28 and TRBJ2-6; possibly TRBD1 for D (5 bases). This CDR3 has 18 amino acids. From germline, CDR1 is MDHEN and CDR2 SYDVKM. V was cut by 6 bases and J by 0 bases, with 18 bases left in between. The CDR3 loop reads CASRVIGQADSGANVLTF. The CDR3 bases are TGTGCCAGCAGAGTTATAGGACAAGCTGACTCTGGGGCCAACGTCCTGACTTTC.

This clone came up once. This chain uses TRBV2 with TRBJ2-3; 9 positions agree with TRBD2. This CDR3 is 16 amino acids long. V gave up 5 bases and J gave up 4 bases; unmatched junction bases: 10. Germline V CDR1 and CDR2: SNHLY, FYNNEI. The DNA for the CDR3 is TGTGCCAGCAGTTTCCCCGAGGGCGGGAGGGCAGATACGCAGTATTTT. This codes for CASSFPEGGRADTQYF.

The rearrangement links TRBV15 to TRBJ1-2, with 8 bases identical to TRBD1. After removal of 0 bases from V and 8 bases from J, the junction contained 5 bases not matched to a gene. CDR1 is LNHNV, CDR2 YYDKDF, per germline (reference sequence). The CDR3 loop spans 14 amino acids. The CDR3 spells CATSRDPGQVGYTF. In nucleotides, the CDR3 is TGTGCCACCAGCAGAGACCCGGGACAGGTCGGCTACACCTTC.

The chain has TRBV6-1 and TRBJ2-1, with unresolved D. The CDR3 has 13 amino acids. The V end was cut by 8 bases, the J end by 2 bases, with 10 bases between. Germline CDR1 MNHNS, CDR2 SASEGT. This CDR3 is CASRTSTYNEQFF. For the CDR3, the DNA is TGTGCCAGCCGGACCTCCACCTACAATGAGCAGTTCTTC.

The chain has TRBV11-3 and TRBJ2-3; 8 positions agree with TRBD2. The CDR3 sequence is 17 residues long. Germline values: CDR1 SGHNT, CDR2 YENEEA. V trimming: 6 bases; J trimming: 4 bases; junction bases outside the gene matches: 15. The chain's CDR3 is CASSSTGGEGPSDTQYF. The CDR3 nucleotides are TGTGCCAGCAGTTCAACGGGGGGGGAGGGCCCCTCAGATACGCAGTATTTT.

This chain links TRBV4-2 with TRBJ2-3; 11 nucleotides align to TRBD2. Trimming removed 0 bases from V and 4 bases from J; junction bases left unmatched: 6. From germline, CDR1 is LGHNA and CDR2 YNFKEQ. CDR3 length equals 17 residues. The CDR3 protein is CASSQEVLAGGSDTQYF. CDR3 bases: TGTGCCAGCAGCCAAGAAGTGCTAGCGGGGGGTTCAGATACGCAGTATTTT.

The chain uses TRBV13 and TRBJ2-6; D gene uncertain. The germline V gene encodes CDR1 PRHDT and CDR2 FYEKMQ (reference sequence). CDR3 length: 14 amino acids. The germline V and J ends were trimmed by 4 bases and 3 bases, with 7 bases remaining between them. In nucleotides, the CDR3 is TGTGCCAGCAGCTCGCTTAGTGGGGCCAACGTCCTGACTTTC. Encoded protein: CASSSLSGANVLTF.

The rearrangement uses TRBV6-6 and TRBJ2-3, with D tentatively TRBD1 (6 bases). The CDR3 runs 15 residues. Trimming removed 0 bases from V and 1 base from J, with 8 bases in between. Germline loops: CDR1 MNHNY, CDR2 SVGAGI (reference sequence). CDR3: CASSYSRQGTDTQYF. The CDR3 DNA is TGTGCCAGCAGTTACTCGAGACAGGGCACAGATACGCAGTATTTT.

The J gene is TRBJ2-7, the V gene TRBV2; the D is unclear. Germline V gives CDR1 SNHLY, CDR2 FYNNEI. CDR3 length equals 11 residues. The V gene lost 5 bases and the J gene lost 3 bases, with 5 bases spanning the gap. The CDR3 loop is CASSRLYEQYF. The DNA of the CDR3 is TGTGCCAGCAGTCGGCTCTACGAGCAGTACTTC.

V and J are TRBV5-1 and TRBJ2-5; D may be TRBD2 (5 bases). V was trimmed by 0 bases and J by 6 bases, leaving 21 bases between them. This CDR3 is 17 amino acids long. Germline V gene data show CDR1 as SGHRS and CDR2 as YFSETQ. The CDR3 DNA sequence: TGCGCCAGCAGCTTGGTCCCAGGACTGTCGGCCGTGCAGACCCAGTACTTC. Protein product: CASSLVPGLSAVQTQYF.

The V call is TRBV2, the J call TRBJ1-4; 7 bases are a match to TRBD1. The CDR3 totals 15 residues. With 6 bases clipped from V and 5 bases from J, the junction kept 9 bases outside the gene matches. Germline CDR1 is SNHLY and CDR2 is FYNNEI. CDR3 protein: CASRDPGQRNEKLFF. Here the CDR3 DNA reads TGTGCCAGCAGGGATCCGGGACAGAGAAATGAAAAACTGTTTTTT.